Listed below are T cell receptor beta chains from one sample, sequenced in a study of cytomegalovirus exposure and HLA in healthy donors. The protocol was immunoSEQ multiplex PCR, while the TCRdb copy is restricted to in-frame clones and leaves out a portion. The top ten hold 2.5% to 3.5% of the sample, which has some 120,000 clones, more than 80% seen once. The sample taken for sequencing was PBMCs. Receptor source: a male donor in good health and CMV-seronegative. The CDR3 runs from the conserved cysteine through the conserved F or W. The D gene is left open where the match is weak. Clone size appears in some rows only: once, few, many, or a class for an expanded clone.

cdr3_length: 12; clone_size: .; j_call: TRBJ1-5; d_call: .; v_call: TRBV7-9; cdr3_aa: CASSSGGRAQHF; cdr3_nt: TGTGCCAGCAGCTCCGGAGGCAGAGCCCAGCATTTT
cdr3_length: 15; clone_size: .; j_call: TRBJ2-1; d_call: .; v_call: TRBV10-1; cdr3_aa: CASSESVDSANEQFF; cdr3_nt: TGCGCCAGCAGTGAGTCTGTGGACAGCGCCAATGAGCAGTTCTTC
cdr3_length: 16; clone_size: .; j_call: TRBJ2-7; d_call: .; v_call: TRBV28; cdr3_aa: CASSLSRSPGDYEQYF; cdr3_nt: TGTGCCAGCAGTTTATCGCGGAGCCCCGGAGACTACGAGCAGTACTTC
cdr3_length: 15; clone_size: .; j_call: TRBJ2-7; d_call: TRBD1; v_call: TRBV6-1; cdr3_aa: CASSALKGATYEQYF; cdr3_nt: TGTGCCAGCAGTGCCTTGAAGGGGGCCACCTACGAGCAGTACTTC
cdr3_length: 15; clone_size: .; j_call: TRBJ2-1; d_call: .; v_call: TRBV9; cdr3_aa: CASSVVRDSYNEQFF; cdr3_nt: TGTGCCAGCAGCGTAGTTCGCGACTCCTACAATGAGCAGTTCTTC
cdr3_length: 14; clone_size: .; j_call: TRBJ2-7; d_call: TRBD2; v_call: TRBV9; cdr3_aa: CASSVVAGADEQYF; cdr3_nt: TGTGCCAGCAGCGTAGTAGCGGGAGCCGACGAGCAGTACTTC
cdr3_length: 16; clone_size: .; j_call: TRBJ1-1; d_call: .; v_call: TRBV4-3; cdr3_aa: CASSQDGGSANTEAFF; cdr3_nt: TGCGCCAGCAGCCAAGATGGAGGCAGCGCTAACACTGAAGCTTTCTTT
cdr3_length: 13; clone_size: .; j_call: TRBJ2-3; d_call: TRBD1; v_call: TRBV19; cdr3_aa: CASSAGQGGTQYF; cdr3_nt: TGTGCCAGTAGTGCCGGACAGGGAGGTACGCAGTATTTT
cdr3_length: 14; clone_size: .; j_call: TRBJ2-3; d_call: .; v_call: TRBV6-6; cdr3_aa: CASSYSLFANTQYF; cdr3_nt: TGTGCCAGCAGTTACTCGCTTTTTGCTAATACGCAGTATTTT
cdr3_length: 14; clone_size: .; j_call: TRBJ2-7; d_call: TRBD2; v_call: TRBV4-1; cdr3_aa: CASSQGEGSYEQYF; cdr3_nt: TGCGCCAGCAGCCAAGGGGAGGGTTCCTACGAGCAGTACTTC
cdr3_length: 13; clone_size: .; j_call: TRBJ2-1; d_call: .; v_call: TRBV4-3; cdr3_aa: CASSRGGIGEQFF; cdr3_nt: TGCGCCAGCAGCCGAGGGGGAATTGGTGAGCAGTTCTTC
cdr3_length: 14; clone_size: .; j_call: TRBJ2-5; d_call: TRBD2; v_call: TRBV28; cdr3_aa: CATCRSGGLKTQYF; cdr3_nt: TGTGCCACCTGTCGAAGCGGGGGGCTGAAGACCCAGTACTTC
cdr3_length: 15; clone_size: .; j_call: TRBJ2-1; d_call: TRBD2; v_call: TRBV10-3; cdr3_aa: CAISESAGAYNEQFF; cdr3_nt: TGTGCCATCAGTGAGTCTGCGGGGGCCTACAATGAGCAGTTCTTC
cdr3_length: 17; clone_size: .; j_call: TRBJ2-2; d_call: TRBD1; v_call: TRBV6-4; cdr3_aa: CASSLGQVFANTGELFF; cdr3_nt: TGTGCCAGCAGTTTAGGACAGGTCTTCGCGAACACCGGGGAGCTGTTTTTT
cdr3_length: 16; clone_size: .; j_call: TRBJ1-6; d_call: .; v_call: TRBV7-9; cdr3_aa: CSSSNMEGRPNSPLHF; cdr3_nt: TGTTCCAGCAGCAATATGGAGGGCAGGCCCAATTCACCCCTCCACTTT
cdr3_length: 13; clone_size: once; j_call: TRBJ1-1; d_call: .; v_call: TRBV29-1; cdr3_aa: CSVVGRLNTEAFF; cdr3_nt: TGCAGCGTTGTGGGCAGACTGAACACTGAAGCTTTCTTT
cdr3_length: 15; clone_size: .; j_call: TRBJ2-2; d_call: .; v_call: TRBV4-3; cdr3_aa: CASSLPGSRPTGAVF; cdr3_nt: TGCGCCAGCAGCCTCCCTGGCTCACGGCCCACGGGAGCTGTTTTT